This T cell receptor (beta chain) emerged from a study of cytomegalovirus exposure and HLA in healthy donors. V shed 2 bases and J 3 bases; nucleotides not matched to a gene: 1. Germline assignment: CDR1 LGHNA and CDR2 YNFKEQ. The CDR3 contains 16 residues. PCR used 60 Vbeta primers and 13 Jbeta primers. Profiling relied on immunoSEQ multiplex PCR, and the TCRdb table lists in-frame clones only, not all of them. The sample has about 160,000 clones, about three quarters seen once; the top ten hold around 1.5%. The chain carries TRBV4-2 and TRBJ2-3; 14 nucleotides line up with TRBD2. This clonotype originated in a woman in her twenties or thirties in good health and CMV-seronegative. Source material: PBMCs. The CDR3 DNA is TGTGCCAGCAGCCAATGGACTAGCGGGGGGACAGATACGCAGTATTTT. This translates into CASSQWTSGGTDTQYF.